This paragraph reports one T cell receptor beta chain. This entry is derived from a study of OX40 agonist ivuxolimab in advanced cancers. The assay was immunoSEQ multiplex PCR, and TCRdb's table has in-frame clones only and misses some. The sample holds 60,000 to 75,000 clones, 84% seen once. This clonotype originated in an adult with an advanced solid tumor such as melanoma, head and neck, liver or kidney cancer. The material sequenced was CD4+ or CD8+ T cells sorted from blood, taken in a trial of the OX40 agonist ivuxolimab.

For the CDR3, the DNA is TGTGCCAGCAGTCCATGGGACATCATAGGGGAGCTGTTTTTT. Translated, it gives CASSPWDIIGELFF. The chain recombines TRBV27 with TRBJ2-2; D possibly corresponds to TRBD1 (6 bases). V lost 5 bases to trimming and J lost 8 bases, with 15 bases between them. Germline CDR1 is MNHEY and CDR2 is SMNVEV (reference sequence). CDR3 length equals 14 residues.